What follows describes a single T cell receptor (beta chain). Its specificity is unknown. CDR3 length: 13 residues. The germline V and J ends were trimmed by 4 bases and 5 bases, with 11 bases remaining between them. Germline V gene data show CDR1 as MNHEY and CDR2 as SMNVEV (reference sequence). This record comes from a study of cytomegalovirus exposure and HLA in healthy donors. Both 60 Vbeta primers and 13 Jbeta primers went into the PCR. Here immunoSEQ multiplex PCR was the method, and the copy in TCRdb shows in-frame clones only, minus some. The data show fewer than 90,000 clones, with about 76% seen just once and about 9.4% held by the top ten. Overall study results and limits: The study recorded some 160 TCR beta chains that were cytomegalovirus-associated. Later analysis identified some 16,000 TCR beta sequences associated with HLA alleles, using a false discovery rate threshold of 0.05.

The chain is built from TRBV27 and TRBJ1-2; the D is unclear. Sequenced input: PBMCs. The sequence was obtained from a man between 25 and 39 years old in good health and CMV-seropositive. The CDR3 nucleotides read TGTGCCAGCAGTTGGAACAGCCATTATGGCTACACCTTC. Translating it yields CASSWNSHYGYTF.